These T cell receptor beta chains were read from a single sample in a study of T-cell memory formation after mild COVID-19. Each CDR3 protein gets one entry after TCRdb re-called the 5' RACE reads with MiXCR. The sample lists about 390,000 distinct CDR3 sequences, roughly 15% occurring once. Sequencing was done on a sample of PBMCs or a T cell subset sorted from them (not recorded which). These receptors came from a man between 18 and 29 years old who had mild COVID-19 (a few samples of this study predate the infection). Cell type and time point are not known. Both conserved end residues are part of each CDR3. The order of the fields is clone size, J gene, D gene, V gene, CDR3 protein, CDR3 DNA. The D gene is left open where the match is weak. Clone size is stated in some rows and not others, as once, few, many or a class when expanded.

few | TRBJ2-3 | - | TRBV6-4 | CASSSGESGPTDTQYF | TGTGCCAGCAGCAGTGGGGAGAGTGGGCCGACAGATACGCAGTATTTT
few | TRBJ2-1 | TRBD1 | TRBV7-2 | CASSEPPGQGEQKQFF | TGTGCCAGCAGCGAACCCCCGGGACAGGGGGAGCAGAAGCAGTTCTTC
- | TRBJ2-3 | TRBD2 | TRBV7-7 | CASSIGLGVDTQYF | TGTGCCAGCAGCATCGGACTAGGGGTAGATACGCAGTATTTT
- | TRBJ1-5 | - | TRBV6-5 | CASRPSTVYQPQHF | TGTGCCAGCAGACCCTCGACAGTCTATCAGCCCCAGCATTTT
many | TRBJ2-1 | TRBD1 | TRBV7-2 | CASSLAGTGSYNEQFF | TGTGCCAGCAGCTTGGCCGGGACAGGGTCCTACAATGAGCAGTTCTTC
- | TRBJ2-7 | TRBD2 | TRBV12-3/TRBV12-4 | CASSLLAGGLYF | TGTGCCAGCAGTTTACTAGCGGGGGGGCTGTACTTC
- | TRBJ1-1 | TRBD1 | TRBV9 | CASSPRTGSPEAFF | TGTGCCAGCAGCCCTCGGACAGGGAGTCCTGAAGCTTTCTTT
- | TRBJ1-6 | - | TRBV20-1 | CSARAEGTISPLHF | TGCAGTGCTAGGGCCGAAGGAACTATATCACCCCTCCACTTT
few | TRBJ2-3 | - | TRBV4-1 | CASSQAEGPSTDTQYF | TGCGCCAGCAGCCAAGCTGAGGGACCAAGCACAGATACGCAGTATTTT
- | TRBJ1-6 | TRBD1 | TRBV12-3/TRBV12-4 | CASSSGQGLAPLHF | TGTGCCAGCAGTTCGGGACAGGGTTTGGCACCCCTCCACTTT
- | TRBJ1-1 | - | TRBV7-9 | CASSRAAGSTEAFF | TGTGCCAGCAGCCGAGCGGCCGGGTCCACTGAAGCTTTCTTT
- | TRBJ1-3 | - | TRBV29-1 | CSVTVLGNTIYF | TGCAGCGTTACAGTACTGGGAAACACCATATATTTT
once | TRBJ2-2 | - | TRBV4-2 | CASSQPVNTGELFF | TGTGCCAGCAGCCAACCGGTAAACACCGGGGAGCTGTTTTTT
few | TRBJ2-1 | - | TRBV3-1 | CASSPRDSSYNEQFF | TGTGCCAGCAGCCCGCGCGACAGCTCCTACAATGAGCAGTTCTTC
many | TRBJ1-1 | - | TRBV7-2 | CASSLERRGGTEAFF | TGTGCCAGCAGCTTAGAGCGGAGAGGCGGCACTGAAGCTTTCTTT
few | TRBJ1-6 | - | TRBV3-1 | CASSQAVDDNSPLHF | TGTGCCAGCAGCCAAGCGGTCGATGATAATTCACCCCTCCACTTT
- | TRBJ1-1 | - | TRBV11-3 | CASSSSRVPGGTEAFF | TGTGCCAGCAGCTCGTCCCGGGTCCCCGGAGGCACTGAAGCTTTCTTT
many | TRBJ2-5 | TRBD2 | TRBV7-2 | CASSSGTSGGQGAEETQYF | TGTGCCAGCAGCTCAGGGACTAGCGGGGGGCAGGGAGCGGAAGAGACCCAGTACTTC
- | TRBJ2-3 | TRBD2 | TRBV20-1 | CSASGGVGTDTQYF | TGCAGTGCCAGCGGGGGGGTAGGCACAGATACGCAGTATTTT
once | TRBJ2-7 | TRBD1 | TRBV20-1 | CSVRDRGTYEQYF | TGCAGTGTACGGGACAGGGGAACCTACGAGCAGTACTTC
- | TRBJ2-7 | - | TRBV7-2 | CASSYLAKSSYEQYF | TGTGCCAGCAGCTATTTAGCGAAAAGCTCCTACGAGCAGTACTTC
many | TRBJ2-2 | - | TRBV5-1 | CASSRRAQAETGELFF | TGCGCCAGCAGCCGGAGGGCCCAAGCTGAAACCGGGGAGCTGTTTTTT
few | TRBJ2-6 | - | TRBV18 | CASSPLGQSGANVLTF | TGTGCCAGCTCACCATTAGGACAGTCTGGGGCCAACGTCCTGACTTTC
- | TRBJ2-2 | - | TRBV5-6 | CASSFWKRVSNTGELFF | TGTGCCAGCAGCTTCTGGAAGAGGGTCTCGAACACCGGGGAGCTGTTTTTT
- | TRBJ2-1 | - | TRBV6-5 | CASSPRQNEQFF | TGTGCCAGCAGTCCCCGACAGAATGAGCAGTTCTTC
- | TRBJ1-1 | - | TRBV6-6 | CASSMVGGNTEAFF | TGTGCCAGCAGTATGGTAGGGGGGAACACTGAAGCTTTCTTT
many | TRBJ2-2 | - | TRBV12-3/TRBV12-4 | CASKIYRFQGVLFTGELFF | TGTGCCAGCAAAATTTACAGGTTTCAAGGGGTGCTATTCACCGGGGAGCTGTTTTTT
few | TRBJ2-3 | - | TRBV9 | CASSEGPIDTQYF | TGTGCCAGCAGCGAGGGTCCGATAGATACGCAGTATTTT
few | TRBJ2-1 | - | TRBV25-1 | CASSPHGSYNEQFF | TGTGCCAGCAGCCCTCACGGATCGTACAATGAGCAGTTCTTC
- | TRBJ2-2 | - | TRBV4-3 | CASSQGPGANTGELFF | TGCGCCAGCAGCCAAGGGCCAGGGGCGAACACCGGGGAGCTGTTTTTT
many | TRBJ2-5 | TRBD2 | TRBV7-9 | CASRGGARETQYF | TGTGCCAGCCGGGGGGGGGCTCGGGAGACCCAGTACTTC
- | TRBJ1-1 | - | TRBV5-1 | CASSFPPQQGNTEAFF | TGCGCCAGCAGCTTTCCGCCCCAGCAGGGGAACACTGAAGCTTTCTTT
- | TRBJ1-6 | - | TRBV6-1 | CASIRALAEVRDSPLHF | TGTGCCAGCATCAGAGCCCTGGCTGAGGTTAGGGATTCACCCCTCCACTTT
- | TRBJ2-1 | - | TRBV12-3/TRBV12-4 | CASSFGGPPYNEQFF | TGTGCCAGCAGTTTTGGGGGGCCCCCTTACAATGAGCAGTTCTTC
few | TRBJ2-5 | TRBD1 | TRBV5-7 | CASSLHYRKGAETQYF | TGTGCCAGCAGCTTGCACTACAGGAAGGGGGCTGAGACCCAGTACTTC
few | TRBJ2-7 | - | TRBV7-2 | CASSFPGPYEQYF | TGTGCCAGCAGCTTTCCGGGTCCCTACGAGCAGTACTTC
few | TRBJ2-5 | TRBD2 | TRBV6-5 | CASSYAPGLAGEQETQYF | TGTGCCAGCAGTTACGCCCCTGGACTAGCGGGGGAACAAGAGACCCAGTACTTC
- | TRBJ1-4 | - | TRBV28 | CASSSGGAGPEKLFF | TGTGCCAGCTCCTCTGGGGGCGCAGGACCTGAAAAACTGTTTTTT
- | TRBJ2-3 | - | TRBV12-3/TRBV12-4 | CASSLFRADTQYF | TGTGCCAGCAGTTTGTTCCGGGCAGATACGCAGTATTTT
- | TRBJ2-1 | - | TRBV11-2 | CATQPGNNEQFF | TGTGCCACACAACCCGGAAACAATGAGCAGTTCTTC
- | TRBJ2-5 | TRBD1 | TRBV11-2 | CASSFGTGGFLGETQYF | TGTGCCAGCAGCTTCGGGACAGGGGGCTTCTTAGGAGAGACCCAGTACTTC
- | TRBJ2-5 | - | TRBV28 | CASSSASMFVRETQYF | TGTGCCAGCAGTTCAGCTTCTATGTTCGTCAGAGAGACCCAGTACTTC
- | TRBJ2-7 | - | TRBV6-2/TRBV6-3 | CASSLFGAYEQYF | TGTGCCAGCAGCCTGTTTGGGGCCTACGAGCAGTACTTC
few | TRBJ2-2 | TRBD2 | TRBV29-1 | CSVYLAGGSYTGELFF | TGCAGCGTCTACCTAGCGGGGGGATCATACACCGGGGAGCTGTTTTTT
few | TRBJ2-2 | TRBD2 | TRBV7-3 | CASSRSGGPNTGELFF | TGTGCCAGCAGCCGTAGCGGGGGGCCGAACACCGGGGAGCTGTTTTTT
few | TRBJ1-2 | TRBD1 | TRBV28 | CASSGVPSTGAGYGYTF | TGTGCCAGCAGTGGGGTTCCCTCGACAGGGGCTGGCTATGGCTACACCTTC
- | TRBJ2-1 | TRBD2 | TRBV5-1 | CASSAGVYNEQFF | TGCGCCAGCAGCGCGGGGGTTTACAATGAGCAGTTCTTC
- | TRBJ2-1 | - | TRBV28 | CASSSQRGNSYNEQFF | TGTGCCAGCAGTTCCCAGAGGGGCAATTCCTACAATGAGCAGTTCTTC
- | TRBJ1-2 | - | TRBV12-3/TRBV12-4 | CASSPAGRATYGYTF | TGTGCCAGCAGCCCAGCCGGTAGGGCCACCTATGGCTACACCTTC
- | TRBJ2-3 | - | TRBV7-9 | CASSFRSMADTQYF | TGTGCCAGCAGCTTCCGGTCGATGGCAGATACGCAGTATTTT
few | TRBJ2-1 | - | TRBV4-1 | CASSQKTTGSGQFF | TGCGCCAGCAGCCAAAAGACGACGGGATCTGGGCAGTTCTTC